This TCR beta chain emerged from a study of T cell changes during pregnancy in multiple sclerosis. This CDR3 spans 18 amino acids. The germline V gene has CDR1 SGDLS and CDR2 YYNGEE. V was clipped by 4 bases and J by 0 bases, with 20 bases between them. Sequencing used immunoSEQ multiplex PCR; TCRdb keeps in-frame clones, though not all of them. The sample lists around 56,000 clones, about 85% occurring once. The sequencing used CD4+ T cells from peripheral blood mononuclear cells, collected in the third trimester of pregnancy. The origin of this receptor is a female donor with multiple sclerosis, enrolled in a pregnancy study. The gene calls are TRBV9 and TRBJ1-3, with a possible D match to TRBD1 (6 bases). CDR3 nucleotides: TGTGCCAGCAGCCGGTCCGGGACACAAACCTTCTCTGGAAACACCATATATTTT. Protein product: CASSRSGTQTFSGNTIYF. The variable domain in full, with the rest retrieved from reference TRBV9 and TRBJ1-3, is DSGVTQTPKHLITATGQRVTLRCSPRSGDLSVYWYQQSLDQGLQFLIQYYNGEERAKGNILERFSAQQFPDLHSELNLSSLELGDSALYFCASSRSGTQTFSGNTIYFGEGSWLTVV.